This is a list of T cell receptor beta chains from one sample in a study of blood T cell repertoires in COVID-19. Profiling relied on immunoSEQ multiplex PCR, and the TCRdb table lists in-frame clones only, not all of them. The sample lists about 140,000 clones; more than 80% were seen once. The sequencing input was peripheral blood. All receptors derive from a woman aged 80 or older in a cohort sampled during active or convalescent COVID-19. The CDR3 runs from the conserved cysteine through the conserved F or W. A D gene is named only where the DNA matches it firmly. Clone size is given for some rows only: seen once, a few or many times, or a class if the clone is expanded.

j_gene	v_gene	d_gene	abundance	CDR3nt	CDR3aa
TRBJ2-3	TRBV5-5	NA	NA	TGTGCCAGCAGCTTGAGCTCGAGTCCTGGCACAGATACGCAGTATTTT	CASSLSSSPGTDTQYF
TRBJ2-3	TRBV6-2/TRBV6-3	NA	few	TGTGCCAGCAGTTACTCGAGTATTGAGCGGGGACACACAGATACGCAGTATTTT	CASSYSSIERGHTDTQYF
TRBJ1-1	TRBV4-1	TRBD1	few	TGCGCCAGCAGCCAAGTAGGGACAGGGGGCAGTATCACTGAAGCTTTCTTT	CASSQVGTGGSITEAFF
TRBJ1-4	TRBV2	NA	NA	TGTGCCAGCAGTGAATGGCTGGCAACTAATGAAAAACTGTTTTTT	CASSEWLATNEKLFF
TRBJ1-1	TRBV28	NA	NA	TGTGCCAGCAGCGAGCGCCCCAGAAACACTGAAGCTTTCTTT	CASSERPRNTEAFF
TRBJ1-5	TRBV7-6	TRBD1	NA	TGTGCCAGCAGCTTAGGCCCGGGACAGGGGGCCGATCAGCCCCAGCATTTT	CASSLGPGQGADQPQHF
TRBJ1-5	TRBV2	TRBD1	NA	TGTGCCAGCAGTAGGACAGGAAGCTATCAGCCCCAGCATTTT	CASSRTGSYQPQHF
TRBJ1-6	TRBV3-1/TRBV3-2	NA	NA	TGTGCCAGCAGCCCGGGACTTGTCACTAAAAGGGATTCACCCCTCCACTTT	CASSPGLVTKRDSPLHF
TRBJ1-1	TRBV4-1	NA	NA	TGCGCCAGCAGCAACGCGGGTATCACTGAAGCTTTCTTT	CASSNAGITEAFF
TRBJ2-1	TRBV5-1	NA	NA	TGCGCCAGCAGCTTGTGGAATGTCCCAGGTATGCATGAGCAGTTCTTC	CASSLWNVPGMHEQFF
TRBJ2-1	TRBV27	TRBD2	NA	TGTGCCAGCAGTTGGACTAGAAGGGTCAATGAGCAGTTCTTC	CASSWTRRVNEQFF
TRBJ1-5	TRBV7-2	NA	once	TGTGCCAGCAGCTTTAGGGGGTGGCGCAATCAGCCCCAGCATTTT	CASSFRGWRNQPQHF
TRBJ2-2	TRBV7-9	TRBD1	NA	TGTGCCAGCAAACCGAAAGACGCAGGGGGCACCGGGGAGCTGTTTTTT	CASKPKDAGGTGELFF
TRBJ1-4	TRBV3-1/TRBV3-2	NA	NA	TGTGCCAGCAGGAAGGGGGGGCAAGGTGAAAAACTGTTTTTT	CASRKGGQGEKLFF
TRBJ2-7	TRBV3-1/TRBV3-2	TRBD2	NA	TGTGCCAGCAGCCATCCTAGCGGAAGCTCCTACGAGCAGTACTTC	CASSHPSGSSYEQYF
TRBJ2-3	TRBV2	TRBD1	NA	TGTGCCAGCAGACGGACAGGGGGCACAGATACGCAGTATTTT	CASRRTGGTDTQYF
TRBJ2-3	TRBV6-5	TRBD1	once	TGTGCCAGCAGTAGACAGGGGGGCTTGATCGATACGCAGTATTTT	CASSRQGGLIDTQYF
TRBJ1-4	TRBV5-1	NA	NA	TGCGCCAGCAGCTCCAGGGGCCGGAAGGATGAAAAACTGTTTTTT	CASSSRGRKDEKLFF
TRBJ1-2	TRBV6-6	NA	NA	TGTGCCAGCAGTTACTCGGAGGATGGCTACACCTTC	CASSYSEDGYTF
TRBJ2-2	TRBV19	NA	once	TGTGCCAGTAGTATGAGAAGAGAGGGCGGGGAGCTGTTTTTT	CASSMRREGGELFF
TRBJ2-3	TRBV28	TRBD2	NA	TGTGCCAGCAGTTTAGAGCGGGGGGGCTGGGATACGCAGTATTTT	CASSLERGGWDTQYF
TRBJ2-7	TRBV3-1/TRBV3-2	TRBD1	NA	TGTGCCAGCAGCCTGGGACAGGCTGCCTACGAGCAGTACTTC	CASSLGQAAYEQYF
TRBJ1-1	TRBV10-3	NA	NA	TGTGCCATCAGTGGGGAGCCGACAGGAGCCACTGAAGCTTTCTTT	CAISGEPTGATEAFF
TRBJ2-1	TRBV11-2	NA	NA	TGTGCCAGCAGCTTAGGTGCGGGTGATGAGCAGTTCTTC	CASSLGAGDEQFF
TRBJ2-5	TRBV28	NA	NA	TGTGCCAGCAGTCCCGGGGGGCCCCCGGTGACCCAGTACTTC	CASSPGGPPVTQYF
TRBJ1-1	TRBV5-1	NA	NA	TGCGCCAGCAGTGGGGAAGGGGGCACTGAAGCTTTCTTT	CASSGEGGTEAFF
TRBJ2-3	TRBV18	NA	NA	TGTGCCAGCTCACCGGGGCGAGATACGCAGTATTTT	CASSPGRDTQYF
TRBJ2-5	TRBV7-9	NA	NA	TGTGCCAGCAGCTTAATAGCGGAGGAGACCCAGTACTTC	CASSLIAEETQYF
TRBJ1-2	TRBV28	NA	NA	TGTGCCAGCCACTCTATCGGCTATGGCTACACCTTC	CASHSIGYGYTF
TRBJ2-7	TRBV5-4	NA	NA	TGTGCCAGCAGCTGGTCCGGATCCGCAGGCTACGAGCAGTACTTC	CASSWSGSAGYEQYF
TRBJ2-7	TRBV30	NA	NA	TGTGCATGCGCGCTCCCCTACGAGCAGTACTTC	CACALPYEQYF
TRBJ1-3	TRBV11-2	TRBD1	NA	TGTGCCAGCAGACCCACAGGGGGTGGAAACACCATATATTTT	CASRPTGGGNTIYF
TRBJ1-1	TRBV11-2	NA	NA	TGTGCCAGCAGCTTGTCCCCAAGGGCAGGGCCCGACACTGAAGCTTTCTTT	CASSLSPRAGPDTEAFF
TRBJ1-2	TRBV3-1/TRBV3-2	NA	NA	TGTGCCAGCAGCCAACTGACAGCTTACTATGGCTACACCTTC	CASSQLTAYYGYTF
TRBJ2-5	TRBV11-2	TRBD2	NA	TGTGCCAGCAGCTTGGTGGGACTAGCCGGGACCCAGTACTTC	CASSLVGLAGTQYF
TRBJ2-1	TRBV7-2	TRBD1	NA	TGTGCCAGCAGCTTAGCGCGGCTCCGGGACAGGGATAACAATGAGCAGTTCTTC	CASSLARLRDRDNNEQFF
TRBJ1-3	TRBV25-1	NA	NA	TGTGCCAGCAGGGCGGGTGGAAACACCATATATTTT	CASRAGGNTIYF
TRBJ2-5	TRBV3-1/TRBV3-2	NA	once	TGTGCCAGCAGCCCGAGTACCCAAGAGACCCAGTACTTC	CASSPSTQETQYF
TRBJ1-1	TRBV7-8	NA	NA	TGTGCCAGCAGCCAATGGGCCAGCATAAAAGCTTTCTTT	CASSQWASIKAFF
TRBJ1-3	TRBV9	NA	NA	TGTGCCAGCAGCCCCTGGGCTGTTACTGGAAACACCATATATTTT	CASSPWAVTGNTIYF
TRBJ1-3	TRBV18	NA	NA	TGTGCCAGCTCACCCCAGGCGCAGGGATTTACTGGAAACACCATATATTTT	CASSPQAQGFTGNTIYF
TRBJ1-2	TRBV6-5	NA	NA	TGTGCCAGCAGCGGGGTAGGGATCTATGGCTACACCTTC	CASSGVGIYGYTF
TRBJ1-2	TRBV10-3	NA	NA	TGTGCCATCAGTGAGTCTCAGGGTTACGTTGGCTACACCTTC	CAISESQGYVGYTF
TRBJ1-6	TRBV4-2	NA	NA	TGTGCCAGCAGCCCACCCGGGAGCTCCTATAATTCACCCCTCCACTTT	CASSPPGSSYNSPLHF
TRBJ1-1	TRBV7-2	NA	once	TGTGCCAGCAGCTTATCGGCAGGGATGAACACTGAAGCTTTCTTT	CASSLSAGMNTEAFF
TRBJ1-2	TRBV4-1	NA	NA	TGCGCCAGCAGCCAAGATGGCAGGAAGGGGGGCTACACCTTC	CASSQDGRKGGYTF
TRBJ2-5	TRBV7-8	NA	NA	TGTGCCAGCAGCCGTGGACAGCAAGAGACCCAGTACTTC	CASSRGQQETQYF